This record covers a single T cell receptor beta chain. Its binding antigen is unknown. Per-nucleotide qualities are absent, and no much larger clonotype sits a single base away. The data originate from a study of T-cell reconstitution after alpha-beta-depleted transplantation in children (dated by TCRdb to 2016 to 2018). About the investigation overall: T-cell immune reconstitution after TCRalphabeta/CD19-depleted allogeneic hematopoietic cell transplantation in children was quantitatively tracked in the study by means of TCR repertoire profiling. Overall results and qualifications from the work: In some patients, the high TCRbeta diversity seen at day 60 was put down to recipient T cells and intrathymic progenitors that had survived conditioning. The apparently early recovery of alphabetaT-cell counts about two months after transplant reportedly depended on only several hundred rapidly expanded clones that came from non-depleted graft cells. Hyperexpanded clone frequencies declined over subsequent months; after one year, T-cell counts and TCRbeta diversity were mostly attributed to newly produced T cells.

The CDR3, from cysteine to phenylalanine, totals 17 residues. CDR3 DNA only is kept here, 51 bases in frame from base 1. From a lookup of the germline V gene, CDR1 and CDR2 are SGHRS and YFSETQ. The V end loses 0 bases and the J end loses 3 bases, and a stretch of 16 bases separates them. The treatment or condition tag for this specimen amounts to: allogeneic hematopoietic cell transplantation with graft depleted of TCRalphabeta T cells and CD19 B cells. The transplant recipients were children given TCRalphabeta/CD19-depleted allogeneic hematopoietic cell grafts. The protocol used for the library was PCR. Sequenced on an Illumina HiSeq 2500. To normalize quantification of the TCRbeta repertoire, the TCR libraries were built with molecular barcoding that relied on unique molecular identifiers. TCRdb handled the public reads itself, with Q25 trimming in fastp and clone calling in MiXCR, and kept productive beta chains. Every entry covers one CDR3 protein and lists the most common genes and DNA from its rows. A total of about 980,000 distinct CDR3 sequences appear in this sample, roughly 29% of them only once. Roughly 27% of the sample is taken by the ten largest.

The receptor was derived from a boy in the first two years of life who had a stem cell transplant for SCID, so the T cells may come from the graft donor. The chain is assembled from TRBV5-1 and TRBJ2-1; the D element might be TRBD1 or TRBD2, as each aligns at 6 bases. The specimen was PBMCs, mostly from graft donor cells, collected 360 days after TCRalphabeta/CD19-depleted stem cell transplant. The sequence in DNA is TGCGCCAGCAGCTTGGGAGGGGGGACACCTTACTACAATGAGCAGTTCTTC. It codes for CASSLGGGTPYYNEQFF.